This T cell receptor beta chain was recorded in a study of cytomegalovirus exposure and HLA in healthy donors. 13 Jbeta primers and 60 Vbeta primers were used for the PCR. Clones were read by immunoSEQ multiplex PCR, and TCRdb kept only the in-frame ones, dropping some. The data show some 160,000 clones, over 75% seen once. The V and J ends lost 6 bases and 2 bases, in that order; junction bases with no gene match: 2. CDR3 length: 13 residues. Germline CDR1 is MNHNS and CDR2 is SASEGT. Sequenced material: PBMCs. The clonotype was recovered from a woman in her forties or fifties in good health and CMV-seronegative. This chain uses TRBV6-1 with TRBJ1-1, with 8 nucleotides matching TRBD1. The CDR3 spells CASSRGRNTEAFF. The CDR3 coding sequence is TGTGCCAGCAGCAGGGGGCGCAACACTGAAGCTTTCTTT.